The source of this T cell receptor (beta chain) is a study of identical twins. Study-level findings and limits: The study found weaker excess twin sharing in beta out-of-frame sequences. Conclusions relied on cross-sectional statistical analysis, not following the same donors.

Regarding this clonotype: Its target is not known.

Trimming stripped 1 base from V and 4 bases from J, with 12 bases between. The CDR3 is made up of 15 amino acids. Germline V CDR1 and CDR2: SGHRS, YFSETQ. MiXCR, run by TCRdb on the 5' RACE reads, gives a single entry per CDR3 protein. The sample holds more than 1.5 million distinct CDR3 sequences, 25% to 35% seen once. V gene TRBV5-1 combines with J gene TRBJ2-1, with a weak D call TRBD2 (6 bases). Sequencing used cord blood. This sequence was found in a newborn girl in good health. CDR3 amino acids: CASSLTSRTYNEQFF. DNA for the CDR3: TGCGCCAGCAGCTTGACTAGCCGGACATACAATGAGCAGTTCTTC.